The clone carrying this T cell receptor beta chain was observed once. Its antigen remains unknown. Isolated PBMCs totaled at least 6.5 million in each sample. This entry comes from a study of blood T cells in healthy people across ages. As for the study in general: Template switching captured about one barcoded beta molecule per two T cells. Findings of the study overall: Aged donors had fewer naive CD4+ cells and lower diversity than long-lived donors.

CDR1 and CDR2 from the germline V gene are SGHAT and FQNNGV. V dropped 5 bases and J dropped 2 bases, with 9 bases sitting between them. The CDR3 spans 13 residues. Through a sample-barcoded 5' primer and a J-beta primer mix, a second PCR was run for roughly 6 to 11 cycles. Every sample produced at least 2.5 million CDR3-containing paired-end reads. TCRdb re-derived calls from the 5' RACE reads in MiXCR, one entry per CDR3 protein. The sample yields roughly 1,500,000 distinct CDR3 sequences, around 42% seen once. This chain connects TRBV11-2 to TRBJ1-1; no firm D call. Input material: blood. This clonotype was sampled from a young woman in good health. The CDR3: CASSPFINTEAFF. The CDR3 DNA reads as TGTGCCAGCAGCCCCTTTATAAACACTGAAGCTTTCTTT.